The source of this TCR beta chain is a study of regulatory T cells in long-lasting Graves disease. Regarding time point: persistent/refractory GD, antithyroid drugs over 5 years with positive TRAb. Extracted RNA from PBMCs served as the source of the TCR library. Arm-PCR of CDR3 regions and iRepertoire HTBI primers were the basis on which TCR beta libraries were built. Via MiXCR, TCRdb re-called the multiplex PCR reads, giving one row per CDR3 protein. The sample records more than 300,000 distinct CDR3 sequences, approximately 23% being singletons. This clonotype appeared many times. Sequenced here: peripheral blood mononuclear cells (PBMCs), sampled when the disease was refractory, from a patient treated with antithyroid drugs. This sequence originates from a woman between 40 and 50 years old with Graves disease.

CDR3 sequence reads: CASNILLSGTEAFF. The CDR3 DNA reads as TGTGCCAGCAATATACTACTCTCGGGGACTGAAGCTTTCTTT. The chain recombines TRBV28 with TRBJ1-1; the D is unclear. The CDR3 consists of 14 residues. Germline CDR1 and CDR2: MDHEN and SYDVKM. Trimming took off 7 bases at V and 5 bases at J, with 17 bases between the two ends.